These 21 T cell receptor beta chains were all obtained from the same sample, sequenced in a study of blood T cells in healthy people across ages. It was with a sample-barcoded 5' primer and a J-beta primer mix that a second PCR of roughly 7 to 12 cycles was run. TCRdb re-derived calls from the 5' RACE reads in MiXCR, one entry per CDR3 protein. The profile covers hundreds of thousands of distinct CDR3 sequences, with approximately 29% appearing a single time and approximately 15% taken by the ten largest. Sequenced: blood. These receptors all stem from a woman aged 80 or older in good health.

This clonotype has a count of ten or more. The V gene is TRBV6-6, the J gene TRBJ2-1, with TRBD2 matching 10 bases. The length of the CDR3 is 14 residues. Looked up from germline, CDR1 is MNHNY and CDR2 is SVGAGI (reference sequence). V gave up 7 bases and J gave up 5 bases; unmatched junction bases: 5. The CDR3 bases are TGTGCCAGCACCCGAGCGGGGGGGAACAATGAGCAGTTCTTC. Its translation: CASTRAGGNNEQFF.

The gene calls are TRBV29-1 and TRBJ2-1; 7 bases line up with TRBD1. The CDR3 covers 13 residues. Germline V gene data show CDR1 as SQVTM and CDR2 as ANQGSEA. The CDR3 nucleotides are TGCGGCGCCGTAAGGGGGCCCCTGGAGACCCAGTTCTTC. Amino acids: CGAVRGPLETQFF.

This clonotype showed up many times. A much larger clone differs by one base, so this may be a read error. The chain uses TRBV10-3 and TRBJ2-1; 7 bases are a match to TRBD1. Matching the DNA end better, TRBJ2-7 makes the J call doubtful. The CDR3 has 14 residues. CDR1 is ENHRY, CDR2 SYGVKD, per germline. CDR3 region: CAISPGQNYNEQYF. CDR3 bases: TGTGCCATCTCTCCGGGACAGAATTACAATGAGCAGTACTTC.

This clonotype was detected ten times or more. As DNA, the CDR3 is TGTGCCATCAGGACTCCCTCGGAGACCCAGTACTTC. Translated, it gives CAIRTPSETQYF. This chain joins TRBV10-3 and TRBJ2-5; unclear D gene. The V end lost 6 bases, the J end lost 5 bases, and 10 bases lay between the germline ends. CDR1 ENHRY and CDR2 SYGVKD come from the germline V gene. The CDR3 covers 12 residues.

Regarding this clonotype: Sequence at one end of the junction differs from germline and may be a read error. V and J are TRBV2 and TRBJ1-2, with 8 bases identical to TRBD1. The CDR3 runs 16 residues. From germline, CDR1 is SNHLY and CDR2 FYNNEI. CDR3: CASKARTGLRNYGHTF. For the CDR3, the DNA is TGTGCCAGCAAGGCTCGGACAGGGTTAAGGAACTATGGCCACACCTTC.

This clonotype was detected a few times. The V and J genes are TRBV20-1 and TRBJ1-1; D possibly corresponds to TRBD1 (5 bases). V shed 4 bases and J shed 2 bases, with 17 bases lying between them. The CDR3 has 15 residues. CDR1 and CDR2 (germline): DFQATT, SNEGSKA (reference sequence). This chain's CDR3 is CSAIAQGRPNTEAFF. CDR3 in DNA: TGCAGTGCTATAGCCCAGGGACGGCCAAACACTGAAGCTTTCTTT.

The chain is built from TRBV7-2 and TRBJ2-1, with D uncertain. Germline CDR1 is SGHTA and CDR2 is FQGNSA. V lost 6 bases to trimming and J lost 2 bases, with 11 bases between them. This CDR3 region has 14 residues. DNA for the CDR3: TGTGCCAGCAGTGCAGATCCGACCTACAATGAGCAGTTCTTC. The encoded protein is CASSADPTYNEQFF.

V gene TRBV5-1 combines with J gene TRBJ1-1, with D possibly matching TRBD1 (5 bases). V lost 0 bases and J 8 bases, leaving 8 bases between the germline ends. The CDR3 consists of 12 residues. Germline CDR1 reads SGHRS; CDR2 reads YFSETQ. The CDR3 loop reads CASSLVGDEAFF. In nucleotides, the CDR3 is TGCGCCAGCAGCTTGGTAGGGGACGAAGCTTTCTTT.

This clonotype was observed at least ten times. The chain is built from TRBV28 and TRBJ2-7, with 8 bases identical to TRBD1. Germline V CDR1 and CDR2: MDHEN, SYDVKM. This CDR3 is built from 13 residues. The V gene end was trimmed by 6 bases and the J gene end by 2 bases; junction bases not matched to a gene: 3. The CDR3 DNA reads TGTGCCAGCAGACAGGGGGGCCCCTACGAGCAGTACTTC. Translating it yields CASRQGGPYEQYF.

Worth noting for this clonotype: The junction departs from the called germline gene at one end, perhaps through a read error. The chain has TRBV7-9 and TRBJ2-7; no firm D call. Germline CDR1 and CDR2: SEHNR and FQNEAQ (reference sequence). CDR3 length: 13 amino acids. The CDR3: CVSSLNKTYEQYF. DNA of the CDR3: TGTGTCAGCAGCTTGAACAAAACCTACGAGCAGTACTTC.

The table lists this clonotype with a few counts. A much larger clone lies a single base off, so this may be a read error. The chain has TRBV14 and TRBJ2-7; the D is unclear. The CDR3 loop spans 14 amino acids. Per the germline V gene, CDR1 is SGHDN and CDR2 is FVKESK. The ends were cut back, 1 base at V and 7 bases at J, with 14 bases in the middle. This CDR3 is CASSQGGNINEQYF. DNA of the CDR3: TGTGCCAGCAGCCAAGGGGGAAACATTAATGAGCAGTACTTC.

This clonotype was seen repeatedly, ten times or more. The chain is built from TRBV5-1 and TRBJ2-3; 8 bases are shared with TRBD2. Germline trimming cut 4 bases from V and 5 bases from J; bases unmatched to any gene: 6. CDR1 and CDR2 from the germline V gene are SGHRS and YFSETQ. This CDR3 is 14 amino acids long. CDR3 nucleotides: TGCGCCAGCAGCGACGGGGGGGCTGGAGATACGCAGTATTTT. Translating it yields CASSDGGAGDTQYF.

This clonotype was counted at least ten times. V is TRBV29-1 and J is TRBJ2-1; D unresolved. The CDR3 extends over 11 amino acids. V was shortened by 4 bases and J by 6 bases, with 7 bases between the two germline ends. Germline loops: CDR1 SQVTM, CDR2 ANQGSEA. The CDR3 bases are TGCAGCGTTGGTCACCTCAATGAGCAGTTCTTC. This sequence encodes CSVGHLNEQFF.

This clonotype came up many times. The chain is built from TRBV9 and TRBJ2-1; tentatively, D is TRBD1 (6 bases). The CDR3 sequence is 15 residues long. Germline V CDR1 and CDR2: SGDLS, YYNGEE. V lost 4 bases and J 6 bases, leaving 17 bases between the germline ends. CDR3 in amino acids: CASSPLRDNVNEQFF. The CDR3 DNA sequence: TGTGCCAGCAGCCCTCTGAGGGACAACGTCAATGAGCAGTTCTTC.

This clonotype was seen many times. The V gene is TRBV9, the J gene TRBJ1-4; 11 nucleotides align to TRBD1. The CDR3 length is 17 residues. The V gene end was trimmed by 4 bases and the J gene end by 4 bases; junction bases not matched to a gene: 9. Germline values: CDR1 SGDLS, CDR2 YYNGEE. The CDR3 reads CASSLRTGGIGNEKLFF. The CDR3 nucleotides are TGTGCCAGCAGCTTAAGGACAGGGGGCATCGGTAATGAAAAACTGTTTTTT.

With respect to this clonotype: A much more abundant neighbour one base away suggests this may be a read error. The gene calls are TRBV2 and TRBJ2-7; no clear D gene. The CDR3 contains 12 residues. CDR1 is SNHLY, CDR2 FYNNEI, per germline. The germline V and J ends were trimmed by 3 bases and 0 bases, with 3 bases remaining between them. The CDR3 DNA reads TGTGCCAGCAGTGACATCTCCTACGAGCAGTACTTC. Translating it yields CASSDISYEQYF.

J is TRBJ2-2 and V is TRBV6-1; tentatively, D is TRBD2 (6 bases). The CDR3 length is 15 residues. Germline CDR1 is MNHNS and CDR2 is SASEGT. Trimming removed 11 bases from V and 0 bases from J, with 16 bases in between. This CDR3 is CAGGLKASNTGELFF. DNA for the CDR3: TGTGCCGGGGGGTTGAAGGCTTCGAACACCGGGGAGCTGTTTTTT.

Many counts were recorded for this clonotype. The rearrangement uses TRBV12-3 or TRBV12-4 and TRBJ2-1; D is unclear. The CDR3 length is 13 residues. V lost 7 bases and J 7 bases, leaving 14 bases between the germline ends. The CDR3 region has the DNA TGTGCCAGCACTCCCTGGCGGTCGAATGAGCAGTTCTTC. Translation: CASTPWRSNEQFF.

Notes on this clonotype: The germline gene is not matched at one end of the junction; a read error may be the cause. CDR3 residues: CASNLTGGGEQYF. The DNA for the CDR3 is TGTGCCAGCAACTTGACAGGGGGCGGAGAGCAGTACTTC. The genes are TRBV5-6 and TRBJ2-7; TRBD1 aligns across 10 bases. This CDR3 contains 13 residues. Germline values: CDR1 SGHDT, CDR2 YYEEEE.

This clonotype was recorded at least ten times. The V call is TRBV7-2, the J call TRBJ2-7, with a weak D call TRBD2 (7 bases). With 4 bases removed from V and 2 bases from J, the gap between germline ends came to 18 bases. The CDR3 extends over 16 amino acids. The germline V gene has CDR1 SGHTA and CDR2 FQGNSA. The CDR3 coding sequence is TGTGCCAGCAGCTCCAGTGGGGGGGGCGCGGCCTACGAGCAGTACTTC. Translated: CASSSSGGGAAYEQYF.

This clonotype was counted many times. The chain is built from TRBV20-1 and TRBJ1-2; 8 bases are a match to TRBD1. The CDR3 consists of 17 residues. Germline CDR1 and CDR2: DFQATT and SNEGSKA (reference sequence). V gave up 0 bases and J gave up 0 bases; unmatched junction bases: 9. CDR3 in amino acids: CSARDPTGDRTNYGYTF. In nucleotides, the CDR3 is TGCAGTGCTAGAGATCCGACAGGGGACAGGACTAACTATGGCTACACCTTC.